Presented here are 10 T cell receptor beta chains from one specimen sequenced in a study of blood T cell repertoires in COVID-19. TCRdb's table, derived via immunoSEQ multiplex PCR, lists solely in-frame clones and lacks some. Here the sample spans around 150,000 clones, around 89% being singletons. Sequenced input: PBMCs or T cells enriched from blood (not recorded which). Receptors originate from a woman between 50 and 59 years old who had recovered from COVID-19.

The chain employs TRBV2 and TRBJ2-3, with 7 bases lining up with TRBD2. V was pared by 4 bases and J by 1 base, with 2 bases of the junction left unmatched. This CDR3 has 14 residues. Germline CDR1 and CDR2: SNHLY and FYNNEI. Here the CDR3 reads CASSVRGGTDTQYF. Here the CDR3 DNA reads TGTGCCAGCAGTGTCCGGGGGGGCACAGATACGCAGTATTTT.

The CDR3 loop is CASSKQGLGNEQFF. CDR3 in DNA: TGTGCCAGTAGTAAACAGGGGCTTGGCAATGAGCAGTTCTTC. The chain couples TRBV19 to TRBJ2-1; 7 bases line up with TRBD1. The germline V gene has CDR1 LNHDA and CDR2 SQIVND (reference sequence). The CDR3 consists of 14 residues. V gave up 4 bases and J gave up 6 bases; unmatched junction bases: 6.

The chain uses TRBV6-5 and TRBJ1-1; 7 bases line up with TRBD1. The trim removed 6 bases at V and 1 base at J, leaving 5 bases unmatched. Germline values: CDR1 MNHEY, CDR2 SVGAGI. The CDR3 extends over 14 amino acids. CDR3 in DNA: TGTGCCAGCAGAACAGGGGCTTCGAACACTGAAGCTTTCTTT. Encoded protein: CASRTGASNTEAFF.

The rearrangement links TRBV6-1 to TRBJ2-3; no clear D. CDR1 and CDR2 (germline): MNHNS, SASEGT. CDR3 length equals 15 residues. V was pared by 3 bases and J by 2 bases, with 12 bases between. CDR3 bases: TGTGCCAGCAGTGATATGACGGGTCCCACAGATACGCAGTATTTT. Its protein is CASSDMTGPTDTQYF.

The chain couples TRBV4-1 to TRBJ2-1; 10 positions match TRBD2. Trimming cost V 0 bases and J 8 bases; bases outside gene matches: 7. Germline lookup yields CDR1 MGHRA and CDR2 YSYEKL. The CDR3 extends over 16 amino acids. CDR3 sequence: CASSQDQRGGQDEQFF. In DNA form, the CDR3 reads TGCGCCAGCAGCCAAGATCAGCGGGGGGGCCAGGATGAGCAGTTCTTC.

The rearrangement links TRBV5-6 to TRBJ1-2, with D possibly TRBD1 on 5 matching bases. Germline values: CDR1 SGHDT, CDR2 YYEEEE. There are 17 residues in the CDR3. With 4 bases removed from V and 2 bases from J, the gap between germline ends came to 21 bases. The CDR3 is CASSVLGQQPMNYGYTF. CDR3 in DNA: TGTGCCAGCAGCGTTTTGGGGCAGCAACCTATGAACTATGGCTACACCTTC.

This clone has only one observation. The rearrangement joins TRBV7-2 to TRBJ1-2; D unresolved. The germline V gene encodes CDR1 SGHTA and CDR2 FQGNSA. CDR3 length equals 13 residues. The V end was cut by 3 bases, the J end by 8 bases, with 13 bases between. CDR3 region: CASSFEAGWGYTF. The CDR3 nucleotides read TGTGCCAGCAGCTTTGAGGCGGGGTGGGGCTACACCTTC.

The V and J genes are TRBV5-6 and TRBJ1-2, with D tentatively TRBD1 (6 bases). V lost 4 bases and J 9 bases, leaving 16 bases between the germline ends. The CDR3 is 13 residues long. Germline V gene lookup returns CDR1 SGHDT and CDR2 YYEEEE. The CDR3 loop is CASSAWSGGRYTF. Here the CDR3 DNA reads TGTGCCAGCAGCGCTTGGTCCGGGGGGCGCTACACCTTC.

This chain uses TRBV14 with TRBJ1-2; no clear D. CDR3 length: 12 amino acids. Germline CDR1 is SGHDN and CDR2 is FVKESK. V lost 1 base to trimming and J lost 7 bases, with 7 bases between them. CDR3 region: CASSQVGGGYTF. In nucleotides, the CDR3 is TGTGCCAGCAGCCAAGTCGGTGGTGGCTACACCTTC.

This clone was seen more than once but under ten times. The rearrangement joins TRBV5-4 to TRBJ1-1; D ambiguous. Germline V gene sequence: CDR1 SGHNT, CDR2 YYREEE (reference sequence). Trimming took 3 bases from V and 0 from J, leaving 9 bases between them. This CDR3 spans 14 amino acids. CDR3 loop: CASSSLALNTEAFF. CDR3 in DNA: TGTGCCAGCAGCTCGCTGGCATTGAACACTGAAGCTTTCTTT.